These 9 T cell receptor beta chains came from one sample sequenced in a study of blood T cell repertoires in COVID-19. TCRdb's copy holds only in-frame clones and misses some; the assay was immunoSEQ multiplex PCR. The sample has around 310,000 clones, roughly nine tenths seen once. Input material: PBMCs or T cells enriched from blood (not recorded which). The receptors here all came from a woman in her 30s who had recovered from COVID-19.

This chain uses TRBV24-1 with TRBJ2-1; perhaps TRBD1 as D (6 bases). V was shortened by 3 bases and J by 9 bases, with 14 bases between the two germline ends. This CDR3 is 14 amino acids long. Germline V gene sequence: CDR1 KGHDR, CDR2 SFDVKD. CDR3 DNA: TGTGCCACCAGTGATGCAGGGGTTTCCGGTGAGCAGTTCTTC. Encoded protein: CATSDAGVSGEQFF.

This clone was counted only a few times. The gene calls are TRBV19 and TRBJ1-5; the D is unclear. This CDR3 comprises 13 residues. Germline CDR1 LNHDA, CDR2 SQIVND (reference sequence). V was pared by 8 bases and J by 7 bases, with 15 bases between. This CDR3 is CASGELKGQPQHF. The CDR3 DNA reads TGTGCCAGTGGGGAGTTGAAGGGACAGCCCCAGCATTTT.

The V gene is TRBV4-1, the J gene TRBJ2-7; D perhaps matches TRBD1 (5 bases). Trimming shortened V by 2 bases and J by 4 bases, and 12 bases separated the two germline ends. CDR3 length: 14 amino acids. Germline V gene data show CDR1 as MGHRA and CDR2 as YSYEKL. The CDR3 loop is CASSQNTGMYEQYF. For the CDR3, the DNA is TGCGCCAGCAGCCAAAATACAGGAATGTACGAGCAGTACTTC.

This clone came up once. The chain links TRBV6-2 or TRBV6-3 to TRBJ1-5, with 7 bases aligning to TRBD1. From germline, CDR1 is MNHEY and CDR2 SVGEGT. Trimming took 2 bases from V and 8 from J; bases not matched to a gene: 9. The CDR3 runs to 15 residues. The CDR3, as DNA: TGTGCCAGCAGTTACGGTGGGACAGCAAACAAGCCCCAGCATTTT. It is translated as CASSYGGTANKPQHF.

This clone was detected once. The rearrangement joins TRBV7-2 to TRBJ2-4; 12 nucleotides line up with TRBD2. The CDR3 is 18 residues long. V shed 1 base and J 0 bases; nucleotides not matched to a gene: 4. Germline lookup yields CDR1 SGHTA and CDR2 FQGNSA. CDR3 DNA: TGTGCCAGCAGCTTAGGGGCTAGCGGGAGGGGAGCCAAAAACATTCAGTACTTC. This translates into CASSLGASGRGAKNIQYF. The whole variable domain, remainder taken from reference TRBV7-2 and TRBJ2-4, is GAGVSQSPSNKVTEKGKDVELRCDPISGHTALYWYRQSLGQGLEFLIYFQGNSAPDKSGLPSDRFSAERTGGSVSTLTIQRTQQEDSAVYLCASSLGASGRGAKNIQYFGAGTRLSVL.

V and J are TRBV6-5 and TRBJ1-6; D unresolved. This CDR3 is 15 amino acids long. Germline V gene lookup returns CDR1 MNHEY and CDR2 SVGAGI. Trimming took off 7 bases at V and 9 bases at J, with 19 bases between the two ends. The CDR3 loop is CASNLPGSPSSPLHF. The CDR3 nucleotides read TGTGCCAGCAATCTTCCCGGGTCCCCTAGTTCACCCCTCCACTTT.

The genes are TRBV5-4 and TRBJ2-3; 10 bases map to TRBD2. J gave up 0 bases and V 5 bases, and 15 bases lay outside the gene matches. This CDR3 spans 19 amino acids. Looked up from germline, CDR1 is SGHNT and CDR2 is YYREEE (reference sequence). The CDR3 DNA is TGTGCCAGCAGTTTCCTACTAGGGACTAGCGTCTCTAGCACAGATACGCAGTATTTT. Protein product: CASSFLLGTSVSSTDTQYF.

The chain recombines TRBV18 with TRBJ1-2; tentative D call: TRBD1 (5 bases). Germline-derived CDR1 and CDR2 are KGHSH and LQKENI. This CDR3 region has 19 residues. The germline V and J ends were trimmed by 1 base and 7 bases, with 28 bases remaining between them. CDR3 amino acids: CASSPQQGVIPGRGIGYTF. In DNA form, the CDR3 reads TGTGCCAGCTCACCACAGCAGGGCGTAATTCCTGGGCGCGGGATTGGCTACACCTTC.

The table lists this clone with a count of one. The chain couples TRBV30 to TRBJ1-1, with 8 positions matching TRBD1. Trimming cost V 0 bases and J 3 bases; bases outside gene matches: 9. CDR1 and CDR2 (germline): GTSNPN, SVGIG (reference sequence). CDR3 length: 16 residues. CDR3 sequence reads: CAWSVLSAGGHTEAFF. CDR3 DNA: TGTGCCTGGAGTGTATTATCTGCAGGGGGCCACACTGAAGCTTTCTTT. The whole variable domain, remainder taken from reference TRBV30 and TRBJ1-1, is SQTIHQWPATLVQPVGSPLSLECTVEGTSNPNLYWYRQAAGRGLQLLFYSVGIGQISSEVPQNLSASRPQDRQFILSSKKLLLSDSGFYLCAWSVLSAGGHTEAFFGQGTRLTVV.